This record looks at one TCR beta chain sequence and its context. This sample stems from a study of blood T cell repertoires in COVID-19. Study summary: From the United States, Italy and Spain came samples of acute and convalescent COVID-19. The cDNA or gDNA used as material had been derived from T cells, B-cell-depleted T cells, or PBMCs.

CDR1 and CDR2 from the germline V gene are SGHTA and FQGNSA. V lost 5 bases and J lost 6; bases outside the gene matches: 15. The CDR3 spans 16 residues. In the original workflow: Nucleated cell counts were estimated from reference gene primer amplification. Only in-frame clones appear in the TCRdb table, and some are missing; sequencing was by immunoSEQ multiplex PCR. The V and J calls and clone size are taken from that table; D and trimming were inferred from the DNA. Of under 130,000 clones listed, nearly 85% are singletons. The receptor's source is a human donor in a cohort sampled during active or convalescent COVID-19. The source material was peripheral blood. This chain links TRBV7-2 with TRBJ2-7; 8 positions match TRBD1. CDR3 loop: CASSQQLTGAGLEQYF. CDR3 in DNA: TGTGCCAGCAGCCAACAACTGACAGGGGCAGGACTCGAGCAGTACTTC.